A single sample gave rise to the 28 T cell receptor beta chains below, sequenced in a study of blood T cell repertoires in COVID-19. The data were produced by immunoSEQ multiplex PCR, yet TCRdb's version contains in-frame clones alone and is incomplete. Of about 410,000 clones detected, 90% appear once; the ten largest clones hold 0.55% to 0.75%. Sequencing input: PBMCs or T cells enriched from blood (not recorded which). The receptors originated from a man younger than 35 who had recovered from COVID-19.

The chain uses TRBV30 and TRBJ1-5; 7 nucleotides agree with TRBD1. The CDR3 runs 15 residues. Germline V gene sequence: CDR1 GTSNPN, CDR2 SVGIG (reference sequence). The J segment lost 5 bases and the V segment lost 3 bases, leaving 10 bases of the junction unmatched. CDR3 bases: TGTGCCTGGAGAGGGGGCTCTAGAGGCGATCAGCCCCAGCATTTT. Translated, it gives CAWRGGSRGDQPQHF.

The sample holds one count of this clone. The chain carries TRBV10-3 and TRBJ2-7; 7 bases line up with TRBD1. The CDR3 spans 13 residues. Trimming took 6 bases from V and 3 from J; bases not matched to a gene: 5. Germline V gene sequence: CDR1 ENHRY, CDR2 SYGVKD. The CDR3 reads CAIRGTDYYEQYF. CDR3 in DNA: TGTGCCATCAGAGGGACAGATTACTACGAGCAGTACTTC.

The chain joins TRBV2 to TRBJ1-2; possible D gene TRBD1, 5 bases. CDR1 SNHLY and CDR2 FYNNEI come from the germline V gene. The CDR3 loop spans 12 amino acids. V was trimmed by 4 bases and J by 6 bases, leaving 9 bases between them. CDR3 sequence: CASSGTNHGYTF. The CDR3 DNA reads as TGTGCCAGCAGTGGGACAAACCATGGCTACACCTTC. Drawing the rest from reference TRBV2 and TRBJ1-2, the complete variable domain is EPEVTQTPSHQVTQMGQEVILRCVPISNHLYFYWYRQILGQKVEFLVSFYNNEISEKSEIFDDQFSVERPDGSNFTLKIRSTKLEDSAMYFCASSGTNHGYTFGSGTRLTVV.

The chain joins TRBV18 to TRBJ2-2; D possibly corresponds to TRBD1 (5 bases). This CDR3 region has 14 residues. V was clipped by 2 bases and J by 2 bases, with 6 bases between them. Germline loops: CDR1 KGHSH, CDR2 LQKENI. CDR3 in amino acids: CASSPDSNTGELFF. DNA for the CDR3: TGTGCCAGCTCACCAGACAGTAACACCGGGGAGCTGTTTTTT.

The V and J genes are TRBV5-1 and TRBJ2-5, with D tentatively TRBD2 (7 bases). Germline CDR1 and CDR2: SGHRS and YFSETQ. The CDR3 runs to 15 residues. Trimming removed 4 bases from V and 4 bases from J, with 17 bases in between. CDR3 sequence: CASSTERGGRETQYF. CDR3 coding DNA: TGCGCCAGCAGCACCGAAAGGGGGGGCCGAGAGACCCAGTACTTC.

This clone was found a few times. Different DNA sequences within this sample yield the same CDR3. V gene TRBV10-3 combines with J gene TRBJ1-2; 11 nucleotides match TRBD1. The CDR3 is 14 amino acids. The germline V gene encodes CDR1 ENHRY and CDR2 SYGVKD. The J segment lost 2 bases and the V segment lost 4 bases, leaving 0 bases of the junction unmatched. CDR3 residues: CAISGTGGNYGYTF. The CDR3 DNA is TGTGCCATCAGTGGGACAGGGGGCAACTATGGCTACACCTTC.

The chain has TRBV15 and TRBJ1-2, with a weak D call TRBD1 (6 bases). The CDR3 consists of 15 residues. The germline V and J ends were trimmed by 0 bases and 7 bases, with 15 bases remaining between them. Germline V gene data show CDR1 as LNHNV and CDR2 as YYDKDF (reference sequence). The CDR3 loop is CATSRDNFQGSGYTF. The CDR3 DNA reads TGTGCCACCAGCAGAGATAACTTTCAGGGGTCTGGCTACACCTTC.

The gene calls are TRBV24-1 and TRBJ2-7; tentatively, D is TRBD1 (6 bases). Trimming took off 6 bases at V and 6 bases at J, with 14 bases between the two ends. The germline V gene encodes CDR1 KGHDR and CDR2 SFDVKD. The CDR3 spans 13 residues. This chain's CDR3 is CATSSTGTLEQYF. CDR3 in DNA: TGTGCCACCAGTTCTACCGGGACACTCGAGCAGTACTTC.

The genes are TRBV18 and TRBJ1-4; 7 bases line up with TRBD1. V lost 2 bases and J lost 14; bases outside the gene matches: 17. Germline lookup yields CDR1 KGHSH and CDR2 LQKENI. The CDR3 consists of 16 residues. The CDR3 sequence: CASSPVPGQLPPGLFF. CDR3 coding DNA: TGTGCCAGCTCACCAGTACCGGGACAGCTTCCTCCGGGGCTGTTTTTT.

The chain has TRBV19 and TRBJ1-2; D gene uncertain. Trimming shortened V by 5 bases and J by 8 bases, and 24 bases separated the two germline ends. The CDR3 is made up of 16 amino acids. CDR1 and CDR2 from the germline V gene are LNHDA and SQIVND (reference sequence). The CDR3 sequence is CASSSGEAGLRRGYTF. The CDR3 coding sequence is TGTGCCAGTAGTTCCGGGGAGGCAGGCCTAAGAAGGGGCTACACCTTC. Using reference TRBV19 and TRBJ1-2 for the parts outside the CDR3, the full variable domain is DGGITQSPKYLFRKEGQNVTLSCEQNLNHDAMYWYRQDPGQGLRLIYYSQIVNDFQKGDIAEGYSVSREKKESFPLTVTSAQKNPTAFYLCASSSGEAGLRRGYTFGSGTRLTVV.

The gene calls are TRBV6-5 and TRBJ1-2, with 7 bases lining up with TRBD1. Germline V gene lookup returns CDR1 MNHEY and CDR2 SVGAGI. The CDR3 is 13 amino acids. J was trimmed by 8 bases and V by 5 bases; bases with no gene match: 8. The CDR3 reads CASSRRQGEGYTF. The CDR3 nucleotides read TGTGCCAGCAGTAGGCGACAGGGTGAGGGCTACACCTTC.

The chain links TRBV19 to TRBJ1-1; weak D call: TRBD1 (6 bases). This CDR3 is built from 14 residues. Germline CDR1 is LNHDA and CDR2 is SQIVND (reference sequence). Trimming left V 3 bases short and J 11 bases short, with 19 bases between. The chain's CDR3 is CASSILVQGSNAFF. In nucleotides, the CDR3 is TGTGCCAGTAGTATCCTTGTTCAGGGGAGTAACGCTTTCTTT.

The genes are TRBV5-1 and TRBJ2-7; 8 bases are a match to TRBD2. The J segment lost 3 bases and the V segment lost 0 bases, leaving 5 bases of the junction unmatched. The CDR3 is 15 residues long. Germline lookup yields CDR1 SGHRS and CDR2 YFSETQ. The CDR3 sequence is CASSLELAALYEQYF. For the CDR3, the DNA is TGCGCCAGCAGCTTGGAACTAGCGGCTCTCTACGAGCAGTACTTC. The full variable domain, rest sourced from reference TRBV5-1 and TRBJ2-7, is KAGVTQTPRYLIKTRGQQVTLSCSPISGHRSVSWYQQTPGQGLQFLFEYFSETQRNKGNFPGRFSGRQFSNSRSEMNVSTLELGDSALYLCASSLELAALYEQYFGPGTRLTVT.

The CDR3, as DNA: TGTGCCAGCAGTTCCCTAAGTTCTGGGGCCAACGTCCTGACTTTC. Encoded protein: CASSSLSSGANVLTF. The chain has TRBV28 and TRBJ2-6; D is unclear. The V end lost 4 bases, the J end lost 1 base, and 8 bases lay between the germline ends. The CDR3 runs to 15 residues. CDR1 and CDR2 (germline): MDHEN, SYDVKM.

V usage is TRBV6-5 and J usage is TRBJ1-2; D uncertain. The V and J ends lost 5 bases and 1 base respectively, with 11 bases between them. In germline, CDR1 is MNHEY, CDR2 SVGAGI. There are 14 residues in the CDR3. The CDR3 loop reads CASSRLGDNYGYTF. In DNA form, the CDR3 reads TGTGCCAGCAGTAGGTTGGGCGATAACTATGGCTACACCTTC.

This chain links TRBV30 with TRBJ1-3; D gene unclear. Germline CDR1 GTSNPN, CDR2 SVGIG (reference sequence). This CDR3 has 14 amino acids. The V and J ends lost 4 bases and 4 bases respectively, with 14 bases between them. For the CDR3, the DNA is TGTGCCTGGATAAGCCCGGGGTCCGGAAACACCATATATTTT. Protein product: CAWISPGSGNTIYF.

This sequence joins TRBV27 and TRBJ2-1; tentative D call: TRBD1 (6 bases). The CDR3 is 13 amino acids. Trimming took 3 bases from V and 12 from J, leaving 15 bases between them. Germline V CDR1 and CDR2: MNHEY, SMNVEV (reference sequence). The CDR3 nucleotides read TGTGCCAGCAGTTTTAATCCGACAGGAGGGCAGTTCTTC. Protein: CASSFNPTGGQFF.

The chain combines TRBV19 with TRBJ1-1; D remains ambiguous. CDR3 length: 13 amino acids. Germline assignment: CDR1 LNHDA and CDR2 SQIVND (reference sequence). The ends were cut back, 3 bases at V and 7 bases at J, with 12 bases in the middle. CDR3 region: CASSIVSEIEAFF. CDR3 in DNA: TGTGCCAGTAGTATCGTTTCAGAAATTGAAGCTTTCTTT. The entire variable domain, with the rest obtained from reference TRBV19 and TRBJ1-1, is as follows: DGGITQSPKYLFRKEGQNVTLSCEQNLNHDAMYWYRQDPGQGLRLIYYSQIVNDFQKGDIAEGYSVSREKKESFPLTVTSAQKNPTAFYLCASSIVSEIEAFFGQGTRLTVV.

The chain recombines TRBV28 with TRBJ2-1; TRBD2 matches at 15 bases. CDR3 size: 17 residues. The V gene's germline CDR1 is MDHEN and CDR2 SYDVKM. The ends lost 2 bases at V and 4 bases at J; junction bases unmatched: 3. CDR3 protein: CASSLPGTSGGYNEQFF. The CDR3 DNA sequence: TGTGCCAGCAGTTTACCCGGGACTAGCGGGGGGTACAATGAGCAGTTCTTC.

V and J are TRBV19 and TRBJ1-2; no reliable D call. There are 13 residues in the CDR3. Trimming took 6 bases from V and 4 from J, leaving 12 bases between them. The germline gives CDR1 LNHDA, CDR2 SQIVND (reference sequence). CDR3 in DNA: TGTGCCAGTAGGTGGGAGAGTGGCTATGGCTACACCTTC. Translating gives CASRWESGYGYTF.

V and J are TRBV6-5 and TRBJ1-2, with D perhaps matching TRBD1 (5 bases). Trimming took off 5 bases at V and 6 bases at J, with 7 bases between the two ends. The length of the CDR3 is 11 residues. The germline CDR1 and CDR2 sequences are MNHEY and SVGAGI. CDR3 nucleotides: TGTGCCAGCAGTCAGGGCCATGGCTACACCTTC. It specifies CASSQGHGYTF.

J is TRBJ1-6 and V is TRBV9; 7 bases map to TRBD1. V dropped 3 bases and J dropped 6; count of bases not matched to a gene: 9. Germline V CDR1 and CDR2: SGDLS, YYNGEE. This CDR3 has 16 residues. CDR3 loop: CASSATLDRSNSPLHF. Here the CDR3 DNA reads TGTGCCAGCAGCGCAACTCTGGACAGGAGTAATTCACCCCTCCACTTT.

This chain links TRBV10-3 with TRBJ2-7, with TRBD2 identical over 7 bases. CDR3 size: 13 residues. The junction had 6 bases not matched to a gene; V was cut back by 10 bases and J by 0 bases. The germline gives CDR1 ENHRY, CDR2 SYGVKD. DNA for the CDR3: TGTGCCAGCCTTCCTAGCGGCTCCTACGAGCAGTACTTC. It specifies CASLPSGSYEQYF.

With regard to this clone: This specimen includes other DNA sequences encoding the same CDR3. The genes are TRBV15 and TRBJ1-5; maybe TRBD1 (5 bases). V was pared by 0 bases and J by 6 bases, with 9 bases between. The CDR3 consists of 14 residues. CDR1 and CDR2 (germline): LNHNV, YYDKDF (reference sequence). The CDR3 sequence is CATSRDRGGQPQHF. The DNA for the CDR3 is TGTGCCACCAGCAGAGATCGGGGGGGTCAGCCCCAGCATTTT.

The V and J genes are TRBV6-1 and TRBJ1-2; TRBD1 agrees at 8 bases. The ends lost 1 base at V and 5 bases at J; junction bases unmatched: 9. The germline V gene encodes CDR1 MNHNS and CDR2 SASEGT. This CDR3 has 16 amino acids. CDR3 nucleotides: TGTGCCAGCAGTGAAGGGACAGGGAGGGCCCGTTATGGCTACACCTTC. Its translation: CASSEGTGRARYGYTF.

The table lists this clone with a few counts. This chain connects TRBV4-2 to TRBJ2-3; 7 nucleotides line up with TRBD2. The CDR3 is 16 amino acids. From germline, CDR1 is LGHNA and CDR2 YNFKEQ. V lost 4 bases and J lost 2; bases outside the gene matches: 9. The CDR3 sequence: CASSRAGPGTTDTQYF. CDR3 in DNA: TGTGCCAGCAGCCGAGCGGGGCCCGGAACCACAGATACGCAGTATTTT.

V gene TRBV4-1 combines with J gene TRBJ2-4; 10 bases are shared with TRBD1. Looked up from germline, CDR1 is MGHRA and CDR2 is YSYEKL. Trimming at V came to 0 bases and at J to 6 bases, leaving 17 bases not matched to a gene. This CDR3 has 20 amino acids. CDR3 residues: CASSQDRIPPIWTGGNIQYF. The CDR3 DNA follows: TGCGCCAGCAGCCAAGATCGCATACCCCCCATATGGACAGGGGGAAACATTCAGTACTTC.

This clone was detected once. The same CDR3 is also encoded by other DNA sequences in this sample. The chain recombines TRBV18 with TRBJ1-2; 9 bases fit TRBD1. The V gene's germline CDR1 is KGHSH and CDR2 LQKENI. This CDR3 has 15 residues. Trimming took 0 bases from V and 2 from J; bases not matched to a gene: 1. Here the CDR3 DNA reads TGTGCCAGCTCACCACCCGGACAGGGGAACTATGGCTACACCTTC. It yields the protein CASSPPGQGNYGYTF.